A selection of T cell receptor beta chains follows, all from one sample in a study of T cells in Graves' hyperthyroidism and ophthalmopathy. Each CDR3 protein is one row after TCRdb ran MiXCR on the multiplex PCR reads. This sample yields approximately 430,000 distinct CDR3 sequences, of which around 15% are seen a single time; roughly 13% belongs to the top ten. What was sequenced was blood. The receptors shown here come from a man aged 18 to 29 with Graves' ophthalmopathy. The CDR3 runs from the conserved cysteine through the conserved F or W. Fields, in order: J gene, V gene, CDR3 protein.

J: TRBJ2-1
V: TRBV12-3/TRBV12-4
CDR3: CASSLLWGNEQFF

J: TRBJ2-7
V: TRBV12-3/TRBV12-4
CDR3: CASSPVDRRNLYEQYF

J: TRBJ2-5
V: TRBV13
CDR3: CASSPTGTSRATQYF

J: TRBJ2-1
V: TRBV30
CDR3: CARGFPRGGDNEQFF

J: TRBJ2-7
V: TRBV20-1
CDR3: CSERALSSYEQYF

J: TRBJ2-5
V: TRBV20-1
CDR3: CSAPRPLGPQETQYF

J: TRBJ2-7
V: TRBV11-2
CDR3: CASSLGLRAGDEQYF

J: TRBJ1-5
V: TRBV5-1
CDR3: CASSLGLGSNQPQHF

J: -
V: TRBV6-1
CDR3: CASSDWISGGGETQFF

J: TRBJ2-5
V: TRBV20-1
CDR3: CSARGGPGTQYF

J: TRBJ2-3
V: TRBV7-9
CDR3: CASSRGTSGDGDTQYF

J: TRBJ2-3
V: TRBV12-3/TRBV12-4
CDR3: CASSGLAGGWLPDTQYF

J: TRBJ1-1
V: TRBV29-1
CDR3: CSIGRSERAFF

J: TRBJ2-1
V: TRBV12-3/TRBV12-4
CDR3: CASSLNPGVYNEQFF

J: TRBJ2-3
V: TRBV12-3/TRBV12-4
CDR3: CASRVDRVRTQYF

J: TRBJ2-4
V: TRBV7-8
CDR3: CASSWDRAVGSIQYF

J: TRBJ2-7
V: TRBV7-9
CDR3: CASQGSGGPYEQYF